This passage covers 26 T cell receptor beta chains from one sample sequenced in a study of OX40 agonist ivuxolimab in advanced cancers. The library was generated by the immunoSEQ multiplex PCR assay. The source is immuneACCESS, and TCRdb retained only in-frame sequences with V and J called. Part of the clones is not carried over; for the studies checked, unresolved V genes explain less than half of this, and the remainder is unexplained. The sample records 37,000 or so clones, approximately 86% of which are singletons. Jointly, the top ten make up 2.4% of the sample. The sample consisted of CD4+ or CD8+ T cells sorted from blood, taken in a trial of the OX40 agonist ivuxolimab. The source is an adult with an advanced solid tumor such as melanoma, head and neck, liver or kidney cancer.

CDR3 coding DNA: TGTGCCGGCCCTTCGAGGGACGCGAACACCGGGGAGCTGTTTTTT. Translation gives CAGPSRDANTGELFF. This chain joins TRBV5-8 and TRBJ2-2, with D perhaps assigned TRBD1 or TRBD2 (5 bases each). Germline CDR1 and CDR2: SGHTS and YDEGEE. The CDR3 sequence is 15 residues long. The V and J ends lost 10 bases and 0 bases respectively, with 16 bases between them.

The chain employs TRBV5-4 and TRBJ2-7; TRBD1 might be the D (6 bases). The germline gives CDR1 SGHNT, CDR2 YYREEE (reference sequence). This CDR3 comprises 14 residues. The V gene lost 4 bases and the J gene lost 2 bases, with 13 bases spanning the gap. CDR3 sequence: CASSRDTGPYEQYF. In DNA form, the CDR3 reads TGTGCCAGCAGCCGGGACACCGGGCCCTACGAGCAGTACTTC.

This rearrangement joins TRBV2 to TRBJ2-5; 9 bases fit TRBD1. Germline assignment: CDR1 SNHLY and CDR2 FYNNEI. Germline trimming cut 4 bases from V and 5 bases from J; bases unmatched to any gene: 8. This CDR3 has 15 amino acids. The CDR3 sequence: CASSAEQGARETQYF. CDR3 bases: TGTGCCAGCAGTGCCGAACAGGGGGCTCGGGAGACCCAGTACTTC.

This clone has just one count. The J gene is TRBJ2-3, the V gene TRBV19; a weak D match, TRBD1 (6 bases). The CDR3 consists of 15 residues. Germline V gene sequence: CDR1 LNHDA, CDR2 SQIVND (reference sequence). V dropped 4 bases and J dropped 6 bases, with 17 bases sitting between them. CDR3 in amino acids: CASSTRDTLVDTQYF. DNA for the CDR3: TGTGCCAGTAGTACCCGGGACACGCTTGTGGATACGCAGTATTTT. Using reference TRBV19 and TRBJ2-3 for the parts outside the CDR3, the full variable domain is DGGITQSPKYLFRKEGQNVTLSCEQNLNHDAMYWYRQDPGQGLRLIYYSQIVNDFQKGDIAEGYSVSREKKESFPLTVTSAQKNPTAFYLCASSTRDTLVDTQYFGPGTRLTVL.

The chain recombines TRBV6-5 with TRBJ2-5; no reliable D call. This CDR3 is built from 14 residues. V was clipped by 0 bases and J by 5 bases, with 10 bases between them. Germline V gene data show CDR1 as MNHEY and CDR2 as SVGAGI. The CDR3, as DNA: TGTGCCAGCAGTTACTCGGACGTAAGGGAGACCCAGTACTTC. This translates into CASSYSDVRETQYF.

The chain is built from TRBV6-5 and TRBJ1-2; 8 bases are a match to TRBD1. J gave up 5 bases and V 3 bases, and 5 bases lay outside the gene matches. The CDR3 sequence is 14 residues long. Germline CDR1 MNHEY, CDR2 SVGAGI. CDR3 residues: CASSYRTGTYGYTF. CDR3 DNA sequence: TGTGCCAGCAGTTATCGGACAGGGACATATGGCTACACCTTC.

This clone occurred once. The CDR3: CASSPGTPAFF. As DNA, the CDR3 is TGTGCCAGCAGTCCCGGGACACCGGCTTTCTTT. The J gene is TRBJ1-1, the V gene TRBV6-1; D is possibly TRBD1 (6 bases). This CDR3 is 11 amino acids long. Trimming removed 5 bases at V and 11 bases at J, with 12 bases between. CDR1 is MNHNS, CDR2 SASEGT, per germline.

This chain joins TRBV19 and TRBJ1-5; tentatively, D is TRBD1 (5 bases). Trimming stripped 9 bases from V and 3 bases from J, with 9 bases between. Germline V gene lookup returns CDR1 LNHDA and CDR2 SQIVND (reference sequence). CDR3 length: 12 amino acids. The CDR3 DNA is TGTGCCAGCAGACAGTCCAATCAGCCCCAGCATTTT. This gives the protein CASRQSNQPQHF.

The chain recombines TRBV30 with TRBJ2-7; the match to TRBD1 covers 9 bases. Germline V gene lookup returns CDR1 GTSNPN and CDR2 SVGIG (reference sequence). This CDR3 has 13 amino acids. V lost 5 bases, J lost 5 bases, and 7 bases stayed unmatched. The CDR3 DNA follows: TGTGCCTGGGGACAGGGGAATTACCACGAGCAGTACTTC. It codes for CAWGQGNYHEQYF.

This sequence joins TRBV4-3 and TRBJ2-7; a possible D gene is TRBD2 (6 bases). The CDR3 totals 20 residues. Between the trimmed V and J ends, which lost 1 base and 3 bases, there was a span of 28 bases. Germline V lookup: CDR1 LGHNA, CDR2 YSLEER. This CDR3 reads CASSQAFQGGRKTVVYEQYF. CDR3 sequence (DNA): TGCGCCAGCAGCCAAGCCTTTCAGGGTGGGAGGAAAACTGTCGTCTACGAGCAGTACTTC.

The CDR3 nucleotides read TGTGCCAGCAGCTTGGGGACAGGGTCATATGGAGATACGCAGTATTTT. It translates to CASSLGTGSYGDTQYF. V and J are TRBV5-6 and TRBJ2-3; 8 bases align to TRBD1. This CDR3 has 16 amino acids. Germline trimming cut 0 bases from V and 5 bases from J; bases unmatched to any gene: 8. Germline CDR1 and CDR2: SGHDT and YYEEEE.

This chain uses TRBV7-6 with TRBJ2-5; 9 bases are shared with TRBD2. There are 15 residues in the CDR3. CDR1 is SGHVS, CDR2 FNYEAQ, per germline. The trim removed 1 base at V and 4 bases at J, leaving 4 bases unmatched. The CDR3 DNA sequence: TGTGCCAGCAGCTTAGAGAGTAGCGGGGGAGAGACCCAGTACTTC. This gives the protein CASSLESSGGETQYF.

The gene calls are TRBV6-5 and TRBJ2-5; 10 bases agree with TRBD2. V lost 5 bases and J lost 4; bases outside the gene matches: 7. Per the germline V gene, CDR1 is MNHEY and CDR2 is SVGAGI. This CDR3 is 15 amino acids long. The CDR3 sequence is CASSNSGGAVETQYF. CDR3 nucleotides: TGTGCCAGCAGTAACAGCGGGGGGGCCGTAGAGACCCAGTACTTC.

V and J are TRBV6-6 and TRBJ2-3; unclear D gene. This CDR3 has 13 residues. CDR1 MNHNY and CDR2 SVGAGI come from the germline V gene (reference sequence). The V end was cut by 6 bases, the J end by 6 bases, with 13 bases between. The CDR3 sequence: CASSPEGLDTQYF. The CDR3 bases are TGTGCCAGCAGCCCCGAAGGGCTGGATACGCAGTATTTT.

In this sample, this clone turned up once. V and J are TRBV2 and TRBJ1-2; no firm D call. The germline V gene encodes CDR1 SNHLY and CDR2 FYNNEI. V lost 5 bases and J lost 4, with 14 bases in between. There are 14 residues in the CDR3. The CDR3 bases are TGTGCCAGCAGTTTCAGCCTTTCAGGCTATGGCTACACCTTC. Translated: CASSFSLSGYGYTF. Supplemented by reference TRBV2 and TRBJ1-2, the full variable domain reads EPEVTQTPSHQVTQMGQEVILRCVPISNHLYFYWYRQILGQKVEFLVSFYNNEISEKSEIFDDQFSVERPDGSNFTLKIRSTKLEDSAMYFCASSFSLSGYGYTFGSGTRLTVV.

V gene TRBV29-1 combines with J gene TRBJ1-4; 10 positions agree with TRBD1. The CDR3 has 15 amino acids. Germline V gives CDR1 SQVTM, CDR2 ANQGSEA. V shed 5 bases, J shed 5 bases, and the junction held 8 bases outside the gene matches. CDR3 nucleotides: TGCAGCGTTACTGGACAGGGGGGATCAAATGAAAAACTGTTTTTT. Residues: CSVTGQGGSNEKLFF.

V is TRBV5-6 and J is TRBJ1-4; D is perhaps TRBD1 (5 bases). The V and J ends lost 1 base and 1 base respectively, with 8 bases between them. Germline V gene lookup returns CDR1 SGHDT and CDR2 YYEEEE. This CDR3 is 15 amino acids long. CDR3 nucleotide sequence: TGTGCCAGCAGCTTGACGGGGGTAACTAATGAAAAACTGTTTTTT. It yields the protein CASSLTGVTNEKLFF.

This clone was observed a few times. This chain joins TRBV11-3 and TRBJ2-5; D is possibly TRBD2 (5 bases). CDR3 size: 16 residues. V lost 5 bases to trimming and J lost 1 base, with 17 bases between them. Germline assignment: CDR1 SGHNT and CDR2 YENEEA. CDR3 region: CASSLASRYGQETQYF. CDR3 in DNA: TGTGCCAGCAGCCTAGCCTCCAGGTACGGCCAAGAGACCCAGTACTTC.

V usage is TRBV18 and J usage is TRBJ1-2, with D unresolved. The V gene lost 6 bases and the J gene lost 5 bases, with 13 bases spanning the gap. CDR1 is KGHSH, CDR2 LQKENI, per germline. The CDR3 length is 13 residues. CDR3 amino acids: CASSPDGGYGYTF. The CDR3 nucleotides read TGTGCCAGCTCCCCGGACGGAGGGTATGGCTACACCTTC.

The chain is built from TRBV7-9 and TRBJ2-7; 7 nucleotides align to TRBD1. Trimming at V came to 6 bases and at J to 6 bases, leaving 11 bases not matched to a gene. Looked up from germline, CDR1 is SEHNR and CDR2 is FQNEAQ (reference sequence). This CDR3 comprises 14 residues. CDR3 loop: CASSSGTASGEQYF. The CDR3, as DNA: TGTGCCAGCAGTTCCGGGACAGCTTCGGGCGAGCAGTACTTC.

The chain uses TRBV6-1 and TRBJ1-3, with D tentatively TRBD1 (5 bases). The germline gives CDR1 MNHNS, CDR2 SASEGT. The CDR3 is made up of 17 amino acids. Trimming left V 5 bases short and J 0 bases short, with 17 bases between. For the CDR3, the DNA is TGTGCCAGCAGTCAAGGACACCGGGGAAACTCTGGAAACACCATATATTTT. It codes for CASSQGHRGNSGNTIYF.

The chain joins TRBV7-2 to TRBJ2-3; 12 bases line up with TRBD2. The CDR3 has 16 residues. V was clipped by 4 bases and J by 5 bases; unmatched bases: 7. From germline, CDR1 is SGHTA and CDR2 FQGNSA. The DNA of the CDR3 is TGTGCCAGCAGCTCCCTAGCGGGGGGGCAGGGAGATACGCAGTATTTT. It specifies CASSSLAGGQGDTQYF.

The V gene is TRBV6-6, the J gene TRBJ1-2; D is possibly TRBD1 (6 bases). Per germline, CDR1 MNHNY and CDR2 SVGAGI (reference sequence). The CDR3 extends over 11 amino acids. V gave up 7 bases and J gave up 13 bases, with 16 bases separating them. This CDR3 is CASTSGAARTF. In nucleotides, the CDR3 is TGTGCCAGCACCTCGGGGGCAGCTCGCACCTTC.

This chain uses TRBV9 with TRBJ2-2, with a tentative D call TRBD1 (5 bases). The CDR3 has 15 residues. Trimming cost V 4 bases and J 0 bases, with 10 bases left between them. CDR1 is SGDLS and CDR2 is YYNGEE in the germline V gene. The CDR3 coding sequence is TGTGCCAGCAGCCCCCAGGGAACGAACACCGGGGAGCTGTTTTTT. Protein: CASSPQGTNTGELFF. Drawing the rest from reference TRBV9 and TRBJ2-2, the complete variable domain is DSGVTQTPKHLITATGQRVTLRCSPRSGDLSVYWYQQSLDQGLQFLIQYYNGEERAKGNILERFSAQQFPDLHSELNLSSLELGDSALYFCASSPQGTNTGELFFGEGSRLTVL.

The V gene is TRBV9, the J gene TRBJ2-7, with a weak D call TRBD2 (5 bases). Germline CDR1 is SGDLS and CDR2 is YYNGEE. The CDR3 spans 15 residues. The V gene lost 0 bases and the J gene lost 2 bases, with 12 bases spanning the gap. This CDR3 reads CASSVGPPGTYEQYF. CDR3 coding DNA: TGTGCCAGCAGCGTAGGGCCCCCGGGGACCTACGAGCAGTACTTC.

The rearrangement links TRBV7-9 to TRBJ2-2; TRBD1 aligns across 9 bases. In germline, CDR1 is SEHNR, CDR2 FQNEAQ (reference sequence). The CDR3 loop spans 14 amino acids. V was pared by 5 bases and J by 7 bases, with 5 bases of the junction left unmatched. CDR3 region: CASSRGQGIGELFF. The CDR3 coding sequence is TGTGCCAGCAGCCGCGGACAGGGGATCGGGGAGCTGTTTTTT.